The subject of this entry is one TCR beta chain. Its target is not known. Germline CDR1 reads SGHVS; CDR2 reads FNYEAQ. V was trimmed by 5 bases and J by 5 bases, leaving 12 bases between them. CDR3 length: 13 amino acids. The source of the sample is a study of vaccination and CD4 T cells after COVID-19. The sample's treatment: approximately nine-day PBMC culture with coronavirus spike peptide pools or control peptides (ViraFEST assay). Once obtained from cultured CD4+ T cells, the DNA was sequenced using the Oncomine TCR Beta short-read assay. TCRdb reprocessed the PCR reads with MiXCR, giving one entry per CDR3 protein. The sample records tens of thousands of distinct CDR3 sequences, 66% being singletons.

The chain carries TRBV7-6 and TRBJ2-5; possible D gene TRBD2, 5 bases. This receptor was taken from a human donor who had recovered from COVID-19. Input material: CD4+ T cells from blood, cultured in vitro. CDR3 in amino acids: CASSKSGSETQYF. CDR3 bases: TGTGCCAGCAGCAAGAGCGGCTCGGAGACCCAGTACTTC.